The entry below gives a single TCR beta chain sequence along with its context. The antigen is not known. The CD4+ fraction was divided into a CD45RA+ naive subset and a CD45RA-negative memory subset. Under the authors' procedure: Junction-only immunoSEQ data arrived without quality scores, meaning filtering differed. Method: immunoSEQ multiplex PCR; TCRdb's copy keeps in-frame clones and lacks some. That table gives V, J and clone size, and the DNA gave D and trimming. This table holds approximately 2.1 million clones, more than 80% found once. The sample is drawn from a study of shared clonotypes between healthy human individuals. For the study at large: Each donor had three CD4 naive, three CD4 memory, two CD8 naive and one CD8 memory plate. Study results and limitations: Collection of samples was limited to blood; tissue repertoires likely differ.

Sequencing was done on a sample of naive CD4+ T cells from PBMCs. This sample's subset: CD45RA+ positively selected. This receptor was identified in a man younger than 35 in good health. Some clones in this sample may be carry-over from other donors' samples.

CDR3 amino acids: CAWSGVGQSSYTF. The DNA of the CDR3 is TGTGCCTGGAGTGGCGTGGGGCAGAGTAGCTACACCTTC. The V call is TRBV30, the J call TRBJ1-2, with D possibly matching TRBD1 (5 bases). Per germline, CDR1 GTSNPN and CDR2 SVGIG (reference sequence). Trimming removed 1 base from V and 9 bases from J, with 15 bases in between. The CDR3 has 13 amino acids.